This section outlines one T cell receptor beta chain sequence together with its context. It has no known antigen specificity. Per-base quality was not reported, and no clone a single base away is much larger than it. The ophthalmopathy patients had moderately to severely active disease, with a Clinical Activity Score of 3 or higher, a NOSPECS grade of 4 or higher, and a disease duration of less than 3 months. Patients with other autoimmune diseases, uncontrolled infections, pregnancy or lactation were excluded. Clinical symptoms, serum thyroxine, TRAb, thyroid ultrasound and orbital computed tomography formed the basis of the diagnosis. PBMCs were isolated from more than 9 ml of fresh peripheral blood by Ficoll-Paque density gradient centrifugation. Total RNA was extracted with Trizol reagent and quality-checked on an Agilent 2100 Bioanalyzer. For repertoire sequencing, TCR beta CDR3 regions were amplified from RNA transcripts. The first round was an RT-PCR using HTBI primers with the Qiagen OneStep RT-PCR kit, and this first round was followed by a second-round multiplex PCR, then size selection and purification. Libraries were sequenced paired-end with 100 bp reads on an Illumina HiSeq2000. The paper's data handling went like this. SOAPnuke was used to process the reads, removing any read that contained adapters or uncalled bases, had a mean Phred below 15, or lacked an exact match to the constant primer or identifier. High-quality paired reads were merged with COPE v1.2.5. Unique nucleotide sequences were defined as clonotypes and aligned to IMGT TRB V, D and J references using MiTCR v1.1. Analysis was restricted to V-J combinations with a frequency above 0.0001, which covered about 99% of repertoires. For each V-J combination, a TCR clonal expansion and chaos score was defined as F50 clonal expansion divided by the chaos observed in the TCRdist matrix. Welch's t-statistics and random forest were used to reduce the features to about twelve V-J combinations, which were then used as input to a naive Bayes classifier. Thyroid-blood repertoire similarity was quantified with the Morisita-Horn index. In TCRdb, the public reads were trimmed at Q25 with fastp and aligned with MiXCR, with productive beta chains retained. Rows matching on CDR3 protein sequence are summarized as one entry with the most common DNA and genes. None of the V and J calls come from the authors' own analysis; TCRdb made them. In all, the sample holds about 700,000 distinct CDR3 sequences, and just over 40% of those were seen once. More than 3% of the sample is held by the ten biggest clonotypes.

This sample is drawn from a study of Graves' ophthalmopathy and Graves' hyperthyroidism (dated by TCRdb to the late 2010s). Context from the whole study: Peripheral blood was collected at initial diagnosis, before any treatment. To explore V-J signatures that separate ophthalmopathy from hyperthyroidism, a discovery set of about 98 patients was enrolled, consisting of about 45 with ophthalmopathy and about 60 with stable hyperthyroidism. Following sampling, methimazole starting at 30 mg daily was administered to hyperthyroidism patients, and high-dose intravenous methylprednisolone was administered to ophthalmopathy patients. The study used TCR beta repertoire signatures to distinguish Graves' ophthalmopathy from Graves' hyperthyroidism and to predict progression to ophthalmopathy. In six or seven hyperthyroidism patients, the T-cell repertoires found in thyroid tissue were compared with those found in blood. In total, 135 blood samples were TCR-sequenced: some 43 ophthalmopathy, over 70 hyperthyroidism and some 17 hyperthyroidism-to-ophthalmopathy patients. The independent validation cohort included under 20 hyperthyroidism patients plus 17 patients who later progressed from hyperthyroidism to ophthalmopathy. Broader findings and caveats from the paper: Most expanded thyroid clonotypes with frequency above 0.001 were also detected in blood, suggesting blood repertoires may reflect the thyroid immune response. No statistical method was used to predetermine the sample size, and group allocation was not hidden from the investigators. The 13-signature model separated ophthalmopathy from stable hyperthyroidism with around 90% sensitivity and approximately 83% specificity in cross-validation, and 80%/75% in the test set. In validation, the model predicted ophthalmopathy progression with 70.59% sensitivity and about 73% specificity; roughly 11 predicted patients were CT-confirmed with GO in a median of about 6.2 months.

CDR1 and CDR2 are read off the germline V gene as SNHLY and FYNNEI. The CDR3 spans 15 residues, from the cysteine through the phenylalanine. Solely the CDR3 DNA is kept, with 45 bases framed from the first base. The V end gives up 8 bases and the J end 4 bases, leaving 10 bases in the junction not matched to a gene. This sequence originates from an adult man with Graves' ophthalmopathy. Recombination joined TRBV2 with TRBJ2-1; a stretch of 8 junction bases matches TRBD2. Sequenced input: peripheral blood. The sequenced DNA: TGTGCCAGCTTTGGACTAGCAAACCCATACAATGAGCAGTTCTTC. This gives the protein CASFGLANPYNEQFF.